The source of this T cell receptor beta chain is a study of OX40 agonist ivuxolimab in advanced cancers. Study-wide background: Partial responses were observed in three patients, of whom one had hepatocellular carcinoma and two had cutaneous melanoma. Study-level findings and limits: Clones of CD4+ and CD8+ blood T cells grew by week 6 at doses of 0.1 to 3.0 mg/kg.

This clone was counted between two and nine times. The antigen is unknown. The repertoire was sequenced with immunoSEQ multiplex PCR; TCRdb's copy has only in-frame clones and lacks some. Here the sample spans about 61,000 clones, roughly 84% being singletons. The germline V gene encodes CDR1 MNHNS and CDR2 SASEGT. This CDR3 is 13 amino acids long. Trimming left V 5 bases short and J 6 bases short, with 14 bases between. Sequenced material: CD4+ or CD8+ T cells sorted from blood, taken in a trial of the OX40 agonist ivuxolimab. The chain is built from TRBV6-1 and TRBJ2-7; D not certain. The sequence came from an adult with an advanced solid tumor such as melanoma, head and neck, liver or kidney cancer. In nucleotides, the CDR3 is TGTGCCAGCAGTCTAGGACGTGTACGCGAGCAGTACTTC. It encodes CASSLGRVREQYF.